The 9 T cell receptor beta chains reported below all come from one sample, sequenced in a study of T cells in localized non-small cell lung cancer. This table comes from immunoSEQ multiplex PCR, and its TCRdb copy is limited to in-frame clones, with some not included. This sample has about 5,900 clones, with approximately 24% found just once. Sequencing used lung tumor tissue, obtained before any cancer treatment. The receptors derive from a female donor aged 60 or older with stage I lung adenocarcinoma.

This sequence joins TRBV11-3 and TRBJ1-2; possible D gene TRBD1, 5 bases. V was trimmed by 3 bases and J by 4 bases, leaving 12 bases between them. CDR1 and CDR2 from the germline V gene are SGHNT and YENEEA. The CDR3 length is 14 residues. CDR3: CASSLYGAAYGYTF. In nucleotides, the CDR3 is TGTGCCAGCAGCTTGTATGGGGCCGCCTATGGCTACACCTTC. Full variable domain (missing parts from reference TRBV11-3 and TRBJ1-2): EAGVVQSPRYKIIEKKQPVAFWCNPISGHNTLYWYLQNLGQGPELLIRYENEEAVDDSQLPKDRFSAERLKGVDSTLKIQPAELGDSAVYLCASSLYGAAYGYTFGSGTRLTVV.

The genes are TRBV28 and TRBJ2-2; D unresolved. This CDR3 contains 13 residues. Trimming cost V 8 bases and J 1 base, with 8 bases left between them. Germline assignment: CDR1 MDHEN and CDR2 SYDVKM. The CDR3 loop reads CASPDRNTGELFF. Here the CDR3 DNA reads TGTGCCAGCCCGGATCGGAACACCGGGGAGCTGTTTTTT.

The chain combines TRBV29-1 with TRBJ2-1; D possibly corresponds to TRBD1 (5 bases). Trimming removed 3 bases at V and 5 bases at J, with 11 bases between. Germline V gene lookup returns CDR1 SQVTM and CDR2 ANQGSEA. This CDR3 spans 13 amino acids. This chain's CDR3 is CSVDPDSDNEQFF. Here the CDR3 DNA reads TGCAGCGTTGACCCAGACAGTGACAATGAGCAGTTCTTC.

This clone was found a few times. The chain employs TRBV9 and TRBJ2-5; D gene uncertain. The CDR3 loop spans 13 amino acids. The ends were cut back, 4 bases at V and 1 base at J, with 8 bases in the middle. Looked up from germline, CDR1 is SGDLS and CDR2 is YYNGEE. The CDR3 DNA follows: TGTGCCAGCAGCTTCGATCTCCAAGAGACCCAGTACTTC. This translates into CASSFDLQETQYF.

This clone was detected only a few times. V and J are TRBV30 and TRBJ1-1, with a weak D call TRBD1 (6 bases). Germline CDR1 is GTSNPN and CDR2 is SVGIG (reference sequence). This CDR3 spans 13 amino acids. V was trimmed by 8 bases and J by 11 bases, leaving 24 bases between them. The CDR3 coding sequence is TGTGCCGGATCGAGGGGGGCGACCACTGGGGCTTTCTTT. Residues: CAGSRGATTGAFF.

A few counts support this clone. The gene calls are TRBV6-8 and TRBJ2-7; D is perhaps TRBD1 or TRBD2 (5 bases each). The CDR3 consists of 14 residues. CDR1 and CDR2 from the germline V gene are MNHGY and SAAAGT. V was cut by 10 bases and J by 0 bases, with 16 bases left in between. The CDR3 sequence is CAISGKTGSYEQYF. The CDR3 nucleotides are TGTGCCATCAGCGGTAAAACAGGCTCCTACGAGCAGTACTTC.

This clone occurred a few times. This chain links TRBV15 with TRBJ2-7; D possibly matches TRBD1 or TRBD2 (5 bases each). The CDR3 is 14 amino acids. Germline V lookup: CDR1 LNHNV, CDR2 YYDKDF (reference sequence). The V end lost 0 bases, the J end lost 3 bases, and 9 bases lay between the germline ends. CDR3 bases: TGTGCCACCAGCAGAGATCGGGGCGGCTACGAGCAGTACTTC. Translated, it gives CATSRDRGGYEQYF.

This sequence joins TRBV6-8 and TRBJ1-5; unclear D gene. The CDR3 is made up of 15 amino acids. Deletions cut 6 bases from V and 0 bases from J, with 12 bases between. The germline CDR1 and CDR2 sequences are MNHGY and SAAAGT. CDR3 in DNA: TGTGCCAGCAGGAAGGTCAGCCATAGCAATCAGCCCCAGCATTTT. Translated: CASRKVSHSNQPQHF.

This clone occurred once. The genes are TRBV18 and TRBJ2-3; perhaps TRBD2 as D (6 bases). CDR1 and CDR2 from the germline V gene are KGHSH and LQKENI. The CDR3 consists of 14 residues. The V and J ends lost 3 bases and 5 bases respectively, with 12 bases between them. For the CDR3, the DNA is TGTGCCAGCTCACCTCGAGGGCGGGGAGATACGCAGTATTTT. Translated: CASSPRGRGDTQYF.